This TCR beta chain was retrieved from a study of T cell clonotyping in hematopoietic cell transplantation. General study results and limits: Few recipient clonotypes overlapped donors; over 95% were de novo at given depth. Recipient TCR diversity dropped after transplant; expanded clonotypes rose from day 30 to 180.

This clone was detected only a few times. Its antigen is not identified. Profiled with immunoSEQ multiplex PCR; TCRdb holds only in-frame clones, not every one. The sample records about 12,000 clones, roughly 45% being singletons. Germline V gene data show CDR1 as SQVTM and CDR2 as ANQGSEA. CDR3 length: 13 amino acids. V dropped 4 bases and J dropped 6; count of bases not matched to a gene: 6. The sequence derives from a man over 45 in good health. Some clones in this sample may be carry-over from other donors' samples. V and J are TRBV29-1 and TRBJ2-1; 7 nucleotides align to TRBD2. The material sequenced was peripheral blood mononuclear cells. The CDR3: CSVGDYLVNEQFF. The CDR3 nucleotides read TGCAGCGTTGGGGACTACCTCGTCAATGAGCAGTTCTTC.